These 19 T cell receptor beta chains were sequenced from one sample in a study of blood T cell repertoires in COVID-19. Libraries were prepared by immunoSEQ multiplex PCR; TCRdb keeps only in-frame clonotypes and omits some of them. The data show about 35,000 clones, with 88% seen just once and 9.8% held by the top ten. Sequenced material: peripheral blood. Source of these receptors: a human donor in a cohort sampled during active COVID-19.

The CDR3 loop reads CASSESFPQESPGYYEQYF. CDR3 DNA: TGCGCCAGCAGTGAGTCGTTCCCTCAGGAGAGCCCGGGATATTACGAGCAGTACTTC. This chain uses TRBV10-1 with TRBJ2-7, with D possibly being TRBD2 (5 bases). V lost 0 bases, J lost 4 bases, and 25 bases lay in between. This CDR3 is built from 19 residues. The germline CDR1 and CDR2 sequences are WNHNN and SYGVQD (reference sequence).

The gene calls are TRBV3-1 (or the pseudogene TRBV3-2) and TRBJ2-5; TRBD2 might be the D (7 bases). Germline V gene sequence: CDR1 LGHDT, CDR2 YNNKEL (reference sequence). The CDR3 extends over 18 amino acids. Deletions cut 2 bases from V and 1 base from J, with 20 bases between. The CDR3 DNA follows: TGTGCCAGCAGCCAACGGGTTGGCACTAGGGGGGGCCAAGAGACCCAGTACTTC. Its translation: CASSQRVGTRGGQETQYF.

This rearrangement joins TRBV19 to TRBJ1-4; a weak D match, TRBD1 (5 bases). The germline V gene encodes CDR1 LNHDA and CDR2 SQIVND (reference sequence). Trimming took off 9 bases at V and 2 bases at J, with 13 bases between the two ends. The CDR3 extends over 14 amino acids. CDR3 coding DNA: TGTGCCAGCCAAAGGAGACAGACTAATGAAAAACTGTTTTTT. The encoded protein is CASQRRQTNEKLFF.

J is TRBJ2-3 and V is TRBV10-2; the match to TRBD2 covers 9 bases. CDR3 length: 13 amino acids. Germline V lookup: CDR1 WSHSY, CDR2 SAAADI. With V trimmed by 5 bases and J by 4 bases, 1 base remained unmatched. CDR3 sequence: CASSSGGPDTQYF. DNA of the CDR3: TGCGCCAGCAGTAGCGGGGGGCCAGATACGCAGTATTTT.

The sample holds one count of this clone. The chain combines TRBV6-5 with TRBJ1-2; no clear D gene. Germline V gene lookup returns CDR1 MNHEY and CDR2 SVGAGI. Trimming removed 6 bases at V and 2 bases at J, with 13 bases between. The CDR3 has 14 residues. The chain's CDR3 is CASSRPLANYGYTF. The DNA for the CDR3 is TGTGCCAGCAGCAGGCCACTTGCGAACTATGGCTACACCTTC.

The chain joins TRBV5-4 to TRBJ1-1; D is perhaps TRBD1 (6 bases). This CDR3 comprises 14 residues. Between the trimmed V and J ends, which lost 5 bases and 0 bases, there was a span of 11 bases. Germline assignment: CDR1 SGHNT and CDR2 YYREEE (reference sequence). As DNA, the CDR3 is TGTGCCAGCAGTTTCGGACAGATGAACACTGAAGCTTTCTTT. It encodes CASSFGQMNTEAFF.

DNA for the CDR3: TGTGCCAGCAGCTTCAGCCCGGGGACAGGGTATGGCTACACCTTC. It codes for CASSFSPGTGYGYTF. This chain links TRBV5-5 with TRBJ1-2; TRBD1 matches at 9 bases. CDR3 size: 15 residues. Germline lookup yields CDR1 SGHKS and CDR2 YYEKEE (reference sequence). The junction had 7 bases not matched to a gene; V was cut back by 2 bases and J by 5 bases.

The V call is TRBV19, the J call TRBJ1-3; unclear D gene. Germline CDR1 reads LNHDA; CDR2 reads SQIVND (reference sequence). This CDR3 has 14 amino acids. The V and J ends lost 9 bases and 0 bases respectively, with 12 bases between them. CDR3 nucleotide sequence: TGTGCCAGCCGGAGGTCGAGCTCTGGAAACACCATATATTTT. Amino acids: CASRRSSSGNTIYF.

CDR3 in amino acids: CASSPNRGGTDTQYF. For the CDR3, the DNA is TGTGCCAGCAGCCCAAACCGGGGTGGCACAGATACGCAGTATTTT. This chain connects TRBV7-2 to TRBJ2-3, with a possible D match to TRBD2 (5 bases). With 5 bases removed from V and 1 base from J, the gap between germline ends came to 13 bases. This CDR3 has 15 amino acids. Germline V CDR1 and CDR2: SGHTA, FQGNSA.

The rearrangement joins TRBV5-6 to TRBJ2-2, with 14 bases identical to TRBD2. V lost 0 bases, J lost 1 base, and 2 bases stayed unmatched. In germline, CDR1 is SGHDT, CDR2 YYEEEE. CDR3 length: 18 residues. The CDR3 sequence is CASSLVGLAGGNTGELFF. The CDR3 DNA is TGTGCCAGCAGCTTGGTAGGACTAGCGGGAGGGAACACCGGGGAGCTGTTTTTT.

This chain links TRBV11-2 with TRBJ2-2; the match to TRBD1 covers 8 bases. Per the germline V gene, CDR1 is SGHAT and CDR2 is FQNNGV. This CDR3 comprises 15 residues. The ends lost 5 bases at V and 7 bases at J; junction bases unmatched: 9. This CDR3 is CASSKTGGTNGELFF. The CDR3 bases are TGTGCCAGCAGCAAAACAGGGGGGACGAACGGGGAGCTGTTTTTT. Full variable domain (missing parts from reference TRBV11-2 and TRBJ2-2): EAGVAQSPRYKIIEKRQSVAFWCNPISGHATLYWYQQILGQGPKLLIQFQNNGVVDDSQLPKDRFSAERLKGVDSTLKIQPAKLEDSAVYLCASSKTGGTNGELFFGEGSRLTVL.

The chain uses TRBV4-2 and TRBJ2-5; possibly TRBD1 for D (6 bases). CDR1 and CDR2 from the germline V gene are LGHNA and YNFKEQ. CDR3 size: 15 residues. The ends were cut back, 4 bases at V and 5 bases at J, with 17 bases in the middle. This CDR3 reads CASSPVWDIDETQYF. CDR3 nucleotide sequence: TGTGCCAGCAGCCCAGTCTGGGACATCGATGAGACCCAGTACTTC.

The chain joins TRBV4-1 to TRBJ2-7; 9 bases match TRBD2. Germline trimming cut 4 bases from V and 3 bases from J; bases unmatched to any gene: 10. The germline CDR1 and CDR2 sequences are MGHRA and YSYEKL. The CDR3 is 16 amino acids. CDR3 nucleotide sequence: TGCGCCAGCAGCCCACAGTTAGCGGGGGACCGCTACGAGCAGTACTTC. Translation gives CASSPQLAGDRYEQYF.

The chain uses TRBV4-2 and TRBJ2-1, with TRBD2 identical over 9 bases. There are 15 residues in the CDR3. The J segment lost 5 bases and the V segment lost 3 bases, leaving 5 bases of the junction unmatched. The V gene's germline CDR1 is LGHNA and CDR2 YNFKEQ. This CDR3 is CASSQAGGPDNEQFF. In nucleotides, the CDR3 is TGTGCCAGCAGCCAGGCGGGGGGGCCCGACAATGAGCAGTTCTTC.

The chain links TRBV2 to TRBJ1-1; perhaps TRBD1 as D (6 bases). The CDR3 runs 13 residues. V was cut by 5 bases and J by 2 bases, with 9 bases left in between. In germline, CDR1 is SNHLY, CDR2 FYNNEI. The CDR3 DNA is TGTGCCAGCAGTAAGGACAGAAACACTGAAGCTTTCTTT. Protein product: CASSKDRNTEAFF.

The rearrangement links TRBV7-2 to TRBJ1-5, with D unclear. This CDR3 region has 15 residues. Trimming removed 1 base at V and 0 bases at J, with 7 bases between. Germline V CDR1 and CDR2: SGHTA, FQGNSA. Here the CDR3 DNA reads TGTGCCAGCAGCTTAGATGGCAGTAGCAATCAGCCCCAGCATTTT. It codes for CASSLDGSSNQPQHF.

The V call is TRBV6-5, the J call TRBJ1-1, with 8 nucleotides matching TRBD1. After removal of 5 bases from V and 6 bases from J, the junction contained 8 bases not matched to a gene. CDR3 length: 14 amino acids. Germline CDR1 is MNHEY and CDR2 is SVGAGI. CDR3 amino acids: CASSHPQTGAEAFF. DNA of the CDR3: TGTGCCAGCAGTCACCCGCAGACAGGGGCTGAAGCTTTCTTT.

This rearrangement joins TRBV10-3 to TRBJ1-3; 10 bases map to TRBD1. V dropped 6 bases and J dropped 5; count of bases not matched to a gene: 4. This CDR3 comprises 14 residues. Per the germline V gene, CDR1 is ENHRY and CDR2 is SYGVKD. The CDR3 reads CAIRADRGRNTIYF. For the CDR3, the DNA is TGTGCCATCAGGGCGGACAGGGGGAGAAACACCATATATTTT.

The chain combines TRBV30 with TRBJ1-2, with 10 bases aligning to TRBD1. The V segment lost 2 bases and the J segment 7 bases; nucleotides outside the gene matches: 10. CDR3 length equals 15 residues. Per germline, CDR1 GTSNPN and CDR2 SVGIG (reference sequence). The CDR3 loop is CAWSWGGQGVFGYTF. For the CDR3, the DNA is TGTGCCTGGAGTTGGGGCGGACAGGGGGTGTTTGGCTACACCTTC.